The rows below give T cell receptor beta chains drawn from one sample of a study of blood T cell repertoires in COVID-19. The data were produced by immunoSEQ multiplex PCR, yet TCRdb's version contains in-frame clones alone and is incomplete. The sample lists fewer than 250,000 clones, around 87% occurring once. The sequenced sample consisted of PBMCs or T cells enriched from blood (not recorded which). Receptor source: a man between 25 and 39 years old in a cohort exposed to, infected with or recovered from COVID-19 (not recorded which). The CDR3 runs from the conserved cysteine through the conserved F or W. The order of the fields is J gene, D gene, CDR3 length, V gene, clone size, CDR3 protein, CDR3 DNA. D genes are given only for firm matches. Where a row states a size, it is once, few, many or the class of an expanded clone; other rows omit it.

TRBJ2-2 NA 14 TRBV7-6 NA CASSLGLSTGELFF TGTGCCAGCAGCTTAGGACTGAGCACCGGGGAGCTGTTTTTT
TRBJ1-4 TRBD1 13 TRBV19 few CASSRKGAEKLFF TGTGCCAGTAGTAGGAAGGGGGCTGAAAAACTGTTTTTT
TRBJ1-1 NA 15 TRBV19 NA CASSMDSQMNTEAFF TGTGCCAGTAGTATGGACAGCCAAATGAACACTGAAGCTTTCTTT
TRBJ2-1 TRBD2 13 TRBV7-9 NA CAPGGSSYNEQFF TGTGCACCCGGCGGGAGCTCCTACAATGAGCAGTTCTTC
TRBJ1-6 NA 14 TRBV5-4 NA CASSLRGVGSPLHF TGTGCCAGCAGCTTGAGGGGTGTCGGGTCACCCCTCCACTTT
TRBJ2-7 TRBD1 16 TRBV4-1 NA CASSHSTGGGFYEQYF TGCGCCAGCAGCCACTCCACAGGGGGCGGGTTCTACGAGCAGTACTTC
TRBJ1-1 TRBD1 12 TRBV19 few CAAQGLNTEAFF TGTGCCGCACAGGGGTTGAACACTGAAGCTTTCTTT
TRBJ2-2 TRBD2 16 TRBV13 NA CASSPFSGANTGELFF TGTGCCAGCAGCCCTTTTAGCGGGGCGAACACCGGGGAGCTGTTTTTT
TRBJ1-2 NA 16 TRBV27 NA CASSFRQVGANYGYTF TGTGCCAGCAGTTTTAGGCAGGTGGGAGCTAACTATGGCTACACCTTC
TRBJ2-3 TRBD2 15 TRBV19 NA CASSKSGASTDTQYF TGTGCCAGTAGTAAGAGCGGGGCAAGCACAGATACGCAGTATTTT
TRBJ2-1 NA 16 TRBV19 NA CASSIAPRQATNEQFF TGTGCCAGTAGTATAGCTCCGAGACAGGCTACAAATGAGCAGTTCTTC